This T cell receptor (beta chain) derives from a study of identical twins. Whole-study findings and limits: In cord blood, abundant beta clonotypes had fewer insertions; memory showed no trend. The authors noted that invariant MAIT and iNKT cells could partly confound zero-insertion analyses.

It was template switching that added a universal primer site, and there were unique molecular identifiers on the cDNA. Using its own MiXCR run on the 5' RACE reads, TCRdb lists one record per CDR3 protein. The data hold hundreds of thousands of distinct CDR3 sequences, with around an eighth observed a single time. Remarks on this clonotype: Its target is not known.

The same data also contributed to another study, on yellow fever vaccine responses in identical twins. That paper adds: Twins' vaccine T cell responses reportedly seemed partly convergent and partly personalized.

The source is a woman in her late teens or twenties in good health. Sequences were obtained from CD8+ T cells sorted from blood.

The DNA of the CDR3 is TGCAGTGTCCGTTCGGGGGACTACTACGAGCAGTACGTC. Encoded protein: CSVRSGDYYEQYV. The chain carries TRBV20-1 and TRBJ2-7; 7 positions match TRBD2. Germline loops: CDR1 DFQATT, CDR2 SNEGSKA (reference sequence). Germline trimming cut 7 bases from V and 3 bases from J; bases unmatched to any gene: 9. The CDR3 has 13 amino acids.